One T cell receptor beta chain is described in this entry. CDR3 length: 16 residues. Trimming cost V 3 bases and J 0 bases, with 12 bases left between them. Germline V CDR1 and CDR2: LNHNV, YYDKDF (reference sequence). The data are from a study of shared clonotypes between healthy human individuals. Sequencing of unsorted PBMC DNA was carried out using ten immunoSEQ deep assay plates. Using immunoSEQ multiplex PCR, the repertoire was profiled, and TCRdb retains in-frame clones only, with some absent. The sample carries more than 400,000 clones, 81% recorded once. The chain combines TRBV15 with TRBJ2-4; unclear D gene. This receptor was taken from a woman between 35 and 50 years old in good health. Some clones in this sample may be carry-over from other donors' samples. Sample: PBMCs. CDR3 in DNA: TGTGCCACCAGCAGGAGTTGGGAAGTAGCCAAAAACATTCAGTACTTC. The encoded protein is CATSRSWEVAKNIQYF. The full variable domain, completed using reference TRBV15 and TRBJ2-4, is DAMVIQNPRYQVTQFGKPVTLSCSQTLNHNVMYWYQQKSSQAPKLLFHYYDKDFNNEADTPDNFQSRRPNTSFCFLDIRSPGLGDTAMYLCATSRSWEVAKNIQYFGAGTRLSVL.